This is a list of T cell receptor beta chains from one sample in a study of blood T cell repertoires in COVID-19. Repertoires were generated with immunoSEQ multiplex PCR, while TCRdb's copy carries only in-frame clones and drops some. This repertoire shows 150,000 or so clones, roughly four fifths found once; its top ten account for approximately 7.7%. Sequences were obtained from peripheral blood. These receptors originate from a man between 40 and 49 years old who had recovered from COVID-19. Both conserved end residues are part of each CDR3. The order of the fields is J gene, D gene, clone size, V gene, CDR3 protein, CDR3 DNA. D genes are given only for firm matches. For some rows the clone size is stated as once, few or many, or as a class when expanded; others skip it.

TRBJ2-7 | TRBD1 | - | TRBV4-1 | CASSQLPTGPYEQYF | TGCGCCAGCAGCCAACTCCCGACAGGGCCATACGAGCAGTACTTC
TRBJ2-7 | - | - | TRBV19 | CASSIDSGGYEQYF | TGTGCCAGTAGTATAGACTCAGGAGGCTACGAGCAGTACTTC
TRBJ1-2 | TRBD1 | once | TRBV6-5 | CASRPGTGVYGYTF | TGTGCCAGCAGACCCGGGACAGGGGTCTATGGCTACACCTTC
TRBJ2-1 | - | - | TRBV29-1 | CSVPVRPRSGSYNEQFF | TGCAGCGTTCCGGTGAGGCCCCGATCGGGGTCCTACAATGAGCAGTTCTTC
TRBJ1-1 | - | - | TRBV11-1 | CASSLEIGSSVEAFF | TGTGCCAGCAGCTTAGAGATCGGGAGCTCAGTTGAAGCTTTCTTT
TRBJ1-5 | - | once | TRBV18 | CASSPSGVGNQPQHF | TGTGCCAGCTCACCGTCAGGGGTTGGAAATCAGCCCCAGCATTTT
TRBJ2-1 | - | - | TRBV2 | CASHPGSPLSSYNEQFF | TGTGCCAGCCACCCGGGGTCTCCACTATCTTCCTACAATGAGCAGTTCTTC
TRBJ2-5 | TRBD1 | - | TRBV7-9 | CATTGGRETQYF | TGTGCCACAACAGGGGGCCGAGAGACCCAGTACTTC
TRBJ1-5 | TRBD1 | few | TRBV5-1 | CASSLRQGAVPQPQHF | TGCGCCAGCAGCTTGAGGCAGGGGGCGGTGCCTCAGCCCCAGCATTTT
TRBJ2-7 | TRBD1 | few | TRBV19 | CASSSRQGGGYEQYF | TGTGCCAGTAGTAGCAGACAGGGTGGAGGCTACGAGCAGTACTTC
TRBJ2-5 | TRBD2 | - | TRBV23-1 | CASKASGGTYQETQYF | TGCGCCAGCAAGGCTAGCGGGGGAACGTACCAAGAGACCCAGTACTTC
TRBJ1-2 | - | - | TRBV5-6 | CASSLRDTGYTF | TGTGCCAGCAGCTTACGGGACACGGGCTACACCTTC
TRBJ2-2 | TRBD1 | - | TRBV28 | CASSLGTGVRTGELFF | TGTGCCAGCAGTTTAGGGACAGGGGTAAGGACCGGGGAGCTGTTTTTT
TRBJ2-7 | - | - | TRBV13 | CASSLDSGVYEQYF | TGTGCCAGCAGCTTAGATTCGGGGGTTTACGAGCAGTACTTC
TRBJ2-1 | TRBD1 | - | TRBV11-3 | CASSEGARNEQFF | TGTGCCAGCAGCGAGGGGGCAAGAAATGAGCAGTTCTTC
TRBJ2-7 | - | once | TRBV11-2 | CASSSTKAGPYEQYF | TGTGCCAGCAGCTCGACAAAAGCTGGGCCCTACGAGCAGTACTTC
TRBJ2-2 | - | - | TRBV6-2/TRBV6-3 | CASSYHYTNTGELFF | TGTGCCAGCAGTTACCACTATACGAACACCGGGGAGCTGTTTTTT
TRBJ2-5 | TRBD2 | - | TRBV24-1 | CATSAGLAGGQETQYF | TGTGCCACCAGTGCCGGACTAGCGGGGGGACAAGAGACCCAGTACTTC
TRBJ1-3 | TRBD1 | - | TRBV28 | CASRGDSYSGNTIYF | TGTGCCAGCAGGGGGGACAGTTACTCTGGAAACACCATATATTTT
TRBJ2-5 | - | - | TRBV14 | CASSQDLRETQYF | TGTGCCAGCAGCCAAGATTTGCGAGAGACCCAGTACTTC